This TCR beta chain is from a study of blood T cells in healthy people across ages. Germline CDR1 is MDHEN and CDR2 is SYDVKM. The CDR3 covers 15 residues. About 10 milliliters of peripheral blood were drawn from each donor into EDTA-treated tubes. It was with a sample-barcoded 5' primer and a J-beta primer mix that a second PCR of roughly 7 to 12 cycles was run. TCRdb reprocessed the 5' RACE reads with MiXCR, giving one entry per CDR3 protein. The table includes 450,000 to 650,000 distinct CDR3 sequences, around 24% detected once. The same data also contributed to another study, on T cells of mothers and their children. According to that study: Addition of sample barcodes and 2-4 random nucleotides occurred through the M1S primer of the second PCR.

This rearrangement joins TRBV28 to TRBJ2-5, with TRBD2 matching over 10 bases. The closer fit of TRBJ2-7 to the DNA end suggests the J call may be wrong. The source of this sequence is a boy between 10 and 17 years old in good health. Material: blood. DNA for the CDR3: TGTGCCAGCAGTCCTAAGCGGGGGGGCCTCGTCGAGCAGTACTTC. Protein product: CASSPKRGGLVEQYF.